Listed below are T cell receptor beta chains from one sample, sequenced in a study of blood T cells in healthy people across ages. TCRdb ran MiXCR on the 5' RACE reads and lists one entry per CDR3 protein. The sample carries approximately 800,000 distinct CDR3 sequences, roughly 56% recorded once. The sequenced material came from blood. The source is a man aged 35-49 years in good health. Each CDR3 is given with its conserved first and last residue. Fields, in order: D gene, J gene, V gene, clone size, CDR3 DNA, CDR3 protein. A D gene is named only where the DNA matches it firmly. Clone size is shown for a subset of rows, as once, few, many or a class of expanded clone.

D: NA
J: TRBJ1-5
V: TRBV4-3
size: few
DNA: TGCGCCAGCAGCCAAGATCCGGTTAGCAATCAGCCCCAGCATTTT
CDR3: CASSQDPVSNQPQHF

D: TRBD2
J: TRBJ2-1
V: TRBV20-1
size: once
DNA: TGCAGTGCTAGAGACCCCTCGGCGGGGGGGCTGAGGCGGAATGAGCAGTTCTTC
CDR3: CSARDPSAGGLRRNEQFF

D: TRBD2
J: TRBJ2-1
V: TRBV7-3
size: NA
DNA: TGTGCCAGCAGCGTGACTAGCGGGGGGGCAGATGAGCAGTTCTTC
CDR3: CASSVTSGGADEQFF

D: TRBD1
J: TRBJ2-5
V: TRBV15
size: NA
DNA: TGTGCCACCTCCCGAGACAGGGGGCCGGGGGAGCAGTACTTC
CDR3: CATSRDRGPGEQYF

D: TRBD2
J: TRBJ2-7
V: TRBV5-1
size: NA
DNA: TGCGCCAGCAGCTTGGGGACTAGCGCCGACGAGCAGTACTTC
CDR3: CASSLGTSADEQYF

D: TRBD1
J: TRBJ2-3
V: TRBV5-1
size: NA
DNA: TGCGCCAGCAGGGTCTCACCGAGAGCAGGGGGCGTAAGCACAGATACGCAGTATTTT
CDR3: CASRVSPRAGGVSTDTQYF

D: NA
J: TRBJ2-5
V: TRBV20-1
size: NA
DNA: TGCAGTGCTAGGGTGGGTTGGGGGGATAATAGCTTACGTGAGACCCAGTACTTC
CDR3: CSARVGWGDNSLRETQYF

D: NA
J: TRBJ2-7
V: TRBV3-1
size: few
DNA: TGTGCCAGCAGCCAAGGGGCGGAAAGCTCCTACGAGCAGTACTTC
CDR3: CASSQGAESSYEQYF

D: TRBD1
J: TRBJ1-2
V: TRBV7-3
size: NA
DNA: TGTGCCAGCAGCTTAAGGGCCCGGGGACGACAGGGAAGAGACTATGGCTACACCTTC
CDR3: CASSLRARGRQGRDYGYTF

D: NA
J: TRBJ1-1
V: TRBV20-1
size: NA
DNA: TGCAGTGCTAGAGTTCTCGGTCTGAACACTGAAGCTTTCTTT
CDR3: CSARVLGLNTEAFF

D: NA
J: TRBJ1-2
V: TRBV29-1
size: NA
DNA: TGCAGCGTTGTTGTGGTACAGGGTGAGAGGGATGGCTACACCTTC
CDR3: CSVVVVQGERDGYTF

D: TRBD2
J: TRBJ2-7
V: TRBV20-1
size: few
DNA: TGCAGTGCTGGGGATCGAGCGGGAGTCGGCTACGAGCAGTACTTC
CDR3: CSAGDRAGVGYEQYF

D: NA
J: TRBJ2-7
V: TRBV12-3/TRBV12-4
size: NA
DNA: TGTGCCAGCAGTCCCCCGGGGCCCCTTTACGAGCAGTACTTC
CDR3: CASSPPGPLYEQYF

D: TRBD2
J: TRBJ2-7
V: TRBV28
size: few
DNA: TGTGCCAGCAGTTTAGGACTAGCGGTAAACTACGAGCAGTACTTC
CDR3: CASSLGLAVNYEQYF

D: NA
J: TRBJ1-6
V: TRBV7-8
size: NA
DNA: TGTGCCAGCAGCTTAAGCGCAGTTAATAATTCACCTCTCCACTTT
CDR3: CASSLSAVNNSPLHF

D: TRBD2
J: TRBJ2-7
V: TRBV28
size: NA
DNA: TGTGCCAGCAGTTTAGCGGGAGCTCGAAACGAGCAGTACTTC
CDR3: CASSLAGARNEQYF

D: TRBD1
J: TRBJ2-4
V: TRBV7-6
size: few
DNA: TGTGCCAGCGAGGACAGGGGAGGCATTCAGTACTTC
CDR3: CASEDRGGIQYF

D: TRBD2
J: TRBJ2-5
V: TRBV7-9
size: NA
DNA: TGTGCCAGCAGCTTTAGTCTAGCGGGAGTTCTACAGGCCGGGGAGACCCAGTACTTC
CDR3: CASSFSLAGVLQAGETQYF

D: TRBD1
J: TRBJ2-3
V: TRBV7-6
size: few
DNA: TGTGCCAGCAGTCGTGACAGGGCCCCAGATACGCAGTATTTT
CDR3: CASSRDRAPDTQYF

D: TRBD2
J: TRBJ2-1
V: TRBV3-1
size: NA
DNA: TGTGCCAGCAGCCAAGGCCCTAGCGGGAGCACTCCGAACAATGAGCAGTTCTTC
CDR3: CASSQGPSGSTPNNEQFF

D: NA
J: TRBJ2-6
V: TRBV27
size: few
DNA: TGTGCCAGCACTCCAAGGAGGGACAGCGTTCTCTCTGGGGCCAACGTCCTGACTTTC
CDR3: CASTPRRDSVLSGANVLTF

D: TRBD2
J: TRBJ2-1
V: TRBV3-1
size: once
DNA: TGTGCCAGCAGCCAGCCGGGACTAGCGGGCGGGTGGGTGTTCTTC
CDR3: CASSQPGLAGGWVFF

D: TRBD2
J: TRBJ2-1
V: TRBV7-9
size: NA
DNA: TGTGCCAGCAGCCCTCCCCATGCCGGGACTAGCGGGAGCAATGAGCAGTTCTTC
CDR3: CASSPPHAGTSGSNEQFF

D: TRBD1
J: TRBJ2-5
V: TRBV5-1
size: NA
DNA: TGCGCCAGCAGCTCATCCTACAGGGGGAATCAAGAGACCCAGTACTTC
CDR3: CASSSSYRGNQETQYF

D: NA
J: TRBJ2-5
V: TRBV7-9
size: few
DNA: TGTGCCAGCAGCTCAGAGGGACAACAAGAGACCCAGTACTTC
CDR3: CASSSEGQQETQYF

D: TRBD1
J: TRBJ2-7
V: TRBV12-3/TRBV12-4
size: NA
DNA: TGTGCCAGCAGTCTGGTGGGACAGCACTATTACAATGAGCAGTACTTC
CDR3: CASSLVGQHYYNEQYF

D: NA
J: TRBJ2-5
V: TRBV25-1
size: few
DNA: TGTGCCAGCAGTGCGCGGGAAGTACTAGAGACCCAGTACTTC
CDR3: CASSAREVLETQYF

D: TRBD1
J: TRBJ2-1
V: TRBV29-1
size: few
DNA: TGCAGCGTTGAGTCGGGGACAGGGATAATCCACGATAGCTCCTACAATGAGCAGTTCTTC
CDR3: CSVESGTGIIHDSSYNEQFF

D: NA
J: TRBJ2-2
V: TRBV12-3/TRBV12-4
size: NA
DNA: TGTGCCAGCAGTTTAGGAGGGGACAAAACGAACACCGGGGAGCTGTTTTTT
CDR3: CASSLGGDKTNTGELFF

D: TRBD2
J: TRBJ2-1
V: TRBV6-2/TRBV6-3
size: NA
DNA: TGTGCCAGCAGTTATCCCGGGACTAGCGGGAGAGTTGATGACAATGAGCAGTTCTTC
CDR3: CASSYPGTSGRVDDNEQFF

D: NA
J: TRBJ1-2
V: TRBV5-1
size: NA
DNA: TGCGCCAGCAGCCCCTTACAAGCAGGGTCTGGCTACACCTTC
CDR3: CASSPLQAGSGYTF

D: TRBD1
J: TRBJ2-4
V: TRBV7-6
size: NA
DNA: TGTGCCAGCAGCTCTAGCCGAGGCGACAGGGGAGACATTCAGTACTTC
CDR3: CASSSSRGDRGDIQYF

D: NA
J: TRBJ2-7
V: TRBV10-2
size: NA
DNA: TGCGCCAGCAGTGAGCGCCGGACCTGGCCCTACGAGCAGTACTTC
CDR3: CASSERRTWPYEQYF

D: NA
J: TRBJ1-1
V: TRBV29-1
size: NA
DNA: TGCAGCGTTGAACTTTTGGGCACTGAAGCTTTCTTT
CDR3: CSVELLGTEAFF

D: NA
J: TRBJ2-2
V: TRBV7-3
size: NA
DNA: TGTGCCAACAGCTTAAGCGGAGCCGCGAACACCGGGGAGCTGTTTTTT
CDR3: CANSLSGAANTGELFF

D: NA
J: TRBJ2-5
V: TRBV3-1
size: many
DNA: TGTGCCAGCAGCCAAGCGAGGTACGGCGGCCAGTACTTC
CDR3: CASSQARYGGQYF

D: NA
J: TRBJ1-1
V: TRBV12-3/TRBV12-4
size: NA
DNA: TGTGCCAGCAGTTCCCCGGGGTCATCGCCCATGAACACTGAAGCTTTCTTT
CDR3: CASSSPGSSPMNTEAFF

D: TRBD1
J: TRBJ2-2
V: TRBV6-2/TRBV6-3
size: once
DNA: TGTGCCAGCAGTTCCGGGACAGGGGGCGGAACCGGGGAGCTGTTTTTT
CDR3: CASSSGTGGGTGELFF

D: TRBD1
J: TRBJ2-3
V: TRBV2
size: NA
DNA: TGTGCCAGCAGTGGGACAGGAGACTTTCGGTATTTT
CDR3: CASSGTGDFRYF

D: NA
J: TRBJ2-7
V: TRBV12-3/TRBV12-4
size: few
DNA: TGTGCCAGCAGTTTACGTCAGGGGACCGAGCAGTACTTC
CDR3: CASSLRQGTEQYF